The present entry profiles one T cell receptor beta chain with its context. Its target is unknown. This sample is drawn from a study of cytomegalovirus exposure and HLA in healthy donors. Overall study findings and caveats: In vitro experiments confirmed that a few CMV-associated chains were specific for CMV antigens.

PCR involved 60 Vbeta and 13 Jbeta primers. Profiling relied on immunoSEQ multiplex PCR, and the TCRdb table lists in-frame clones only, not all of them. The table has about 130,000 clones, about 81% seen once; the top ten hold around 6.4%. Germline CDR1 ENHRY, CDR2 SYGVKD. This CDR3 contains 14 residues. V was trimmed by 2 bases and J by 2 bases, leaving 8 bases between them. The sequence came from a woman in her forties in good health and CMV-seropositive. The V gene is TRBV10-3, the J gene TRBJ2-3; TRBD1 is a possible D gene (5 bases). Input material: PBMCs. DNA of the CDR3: TGTGCCATCAGTGAGCCAGGGTCCACAGATACGCAGTATTTT. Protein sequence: CAISEPGSTDTQYF.